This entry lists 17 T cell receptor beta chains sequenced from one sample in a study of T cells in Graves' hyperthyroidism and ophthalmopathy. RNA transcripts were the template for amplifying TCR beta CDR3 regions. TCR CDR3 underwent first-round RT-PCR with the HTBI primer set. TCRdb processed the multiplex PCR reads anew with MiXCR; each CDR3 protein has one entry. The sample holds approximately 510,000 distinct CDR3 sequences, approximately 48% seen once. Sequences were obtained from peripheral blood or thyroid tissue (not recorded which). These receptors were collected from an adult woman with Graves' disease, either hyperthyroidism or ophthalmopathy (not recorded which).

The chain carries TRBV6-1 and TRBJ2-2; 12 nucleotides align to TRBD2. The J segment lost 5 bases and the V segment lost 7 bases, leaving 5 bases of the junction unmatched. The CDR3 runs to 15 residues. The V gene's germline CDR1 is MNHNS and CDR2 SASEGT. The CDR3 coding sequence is TGTGCCAGCACTAGCGGGAGGGTGGAGACCGGGGAGCTGTTTTTT. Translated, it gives CASTSGRVETGELFF.

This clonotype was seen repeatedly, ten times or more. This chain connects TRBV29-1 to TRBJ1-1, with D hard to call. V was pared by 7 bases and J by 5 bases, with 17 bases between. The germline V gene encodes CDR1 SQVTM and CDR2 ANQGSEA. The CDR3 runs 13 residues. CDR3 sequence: CSALKTRSTEAFF. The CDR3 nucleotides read TGCAGCGCCCTTAAGACGCGGTCGACTGAAGCTTTCTTT.

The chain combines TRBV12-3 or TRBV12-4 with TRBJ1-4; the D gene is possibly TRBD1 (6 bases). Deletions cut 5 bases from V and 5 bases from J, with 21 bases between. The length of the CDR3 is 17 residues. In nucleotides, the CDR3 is TGTGCCAGCAGTCCCAGGGGCCGACAGCCACAAAATGAAAAACTGTTTTTT. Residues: CASSPRGRQPQNEKLFF.

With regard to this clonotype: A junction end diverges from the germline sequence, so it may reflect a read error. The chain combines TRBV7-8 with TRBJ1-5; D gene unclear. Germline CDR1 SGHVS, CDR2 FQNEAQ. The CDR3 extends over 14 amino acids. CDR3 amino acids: CTSSLSPSEAPQHF. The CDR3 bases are TGTACCAGCAGCTTATCACCTAGTGAAGCGCCCCAGCATTTT.

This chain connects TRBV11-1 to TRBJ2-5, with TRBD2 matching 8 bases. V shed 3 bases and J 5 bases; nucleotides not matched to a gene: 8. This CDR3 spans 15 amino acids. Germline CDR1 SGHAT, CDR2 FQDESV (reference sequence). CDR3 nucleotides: TGTGCCAGCAGCTTCCCGGGACTAGTGCCGGAGACCCAGTACTTC. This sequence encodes CASSFPGLVPETQYF.

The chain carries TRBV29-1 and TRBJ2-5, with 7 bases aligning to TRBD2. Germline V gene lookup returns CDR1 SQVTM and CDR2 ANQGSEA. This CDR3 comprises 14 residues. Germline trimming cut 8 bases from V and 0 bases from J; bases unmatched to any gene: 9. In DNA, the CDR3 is TGCAGCCAAGGTCGTCTAGCGGACCAAGAGACCCAGTACTTC. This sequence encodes CSQGRLADQETQYF.

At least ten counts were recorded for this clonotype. The CDR3 DNA reads TGCAGCGTTGAAAGAACTGCTAACTATGGCTACACCTTC. This translates into CSVERTANYGYTF. The gene calls are TRBV29-1 and TRBJ1-2; D gene unclear. Trimming removed 2 bases at V and 0 bases at J, with 7 bases between. CDR3 length: 13 residues. CDR1 is SQVTM, CDR2 ANQGSEA, per germline.

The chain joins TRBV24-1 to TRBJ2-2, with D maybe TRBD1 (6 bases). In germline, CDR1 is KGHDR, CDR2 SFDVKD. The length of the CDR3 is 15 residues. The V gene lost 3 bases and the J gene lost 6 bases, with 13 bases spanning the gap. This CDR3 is CATSDGFNRAGELFF. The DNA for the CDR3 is TGTGCCACCAGTGATGGATTCAACAGGGCCGGGGAGCTGTTTTTT.

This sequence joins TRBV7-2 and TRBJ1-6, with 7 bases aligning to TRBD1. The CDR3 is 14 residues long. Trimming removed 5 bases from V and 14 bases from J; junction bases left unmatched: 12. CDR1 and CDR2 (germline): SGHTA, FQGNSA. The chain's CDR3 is CASSLRDSQRSLHF. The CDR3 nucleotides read TGTGCCAGCAGCCTTAGGGACAGCCAAAGATCCCTCCACTTT.

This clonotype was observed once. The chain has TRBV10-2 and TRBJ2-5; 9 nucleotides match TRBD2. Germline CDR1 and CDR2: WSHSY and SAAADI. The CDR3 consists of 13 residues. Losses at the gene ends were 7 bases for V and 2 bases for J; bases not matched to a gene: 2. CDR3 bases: TGCGCCAGCACTCTAGCGGGACAAGAGACCCAGTACTTC. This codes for CASTLAGQETQYF.

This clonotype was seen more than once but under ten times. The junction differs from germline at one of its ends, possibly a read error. CDR3 amino acids: CSARAYGRANTEAF. For the CDR3, the DNA is TGCAGTGCTAGAGCCTATGGGAGGGCGAACACTGAAGCTTTC. The chain has TRBV20-1 and TRBJ2-6, with TRBD2 identical over 7 bases. Germline CDR1 DFQATT, CDR2 SNEGSKA (reference sequence). The CDR3 spans 14 residues.

The CDR3: CASSTRTVMGNQPQHF. For the CDR3, the DNA is TGTGCCAGTAGTACCCGGACAGTAATGGGCAATCAGCCCCAGCATTTT. The gene calls are TRBV19 and TRBJ1-5; the D gene is possibly TRBD1 (6 bases). Trimming left V 4 bases short and J 2 bases short, with 15 bases between. Germline V lookup: CDR1 LNHDA, CDR2 SQIVND (reference sequence). The CDR3 sequence is 16 residues long. The whole variable domain, filled in from reference TRBV19 and TRBJ1-5, reads DGGITQSPKYLFRKEGQNVTLSCEQNLNHDAMYWYRQDPGQGLRLIYYSQIVNDFQKGDIAEGYSVSREKKESFPLTVTSAQKNPTAFYLCASSTRTVMGNQPQHFGDGTRLSIL.

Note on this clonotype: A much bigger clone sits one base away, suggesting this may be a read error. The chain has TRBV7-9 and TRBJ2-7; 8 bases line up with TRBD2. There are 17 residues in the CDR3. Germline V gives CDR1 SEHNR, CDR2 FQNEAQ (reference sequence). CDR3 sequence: CAGSLARGRSIAYEQYF. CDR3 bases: TGTGCCGGCAGCTTAGCGCGCGGGAGGTCCATAGCCTACGAGCAGTACTTC.

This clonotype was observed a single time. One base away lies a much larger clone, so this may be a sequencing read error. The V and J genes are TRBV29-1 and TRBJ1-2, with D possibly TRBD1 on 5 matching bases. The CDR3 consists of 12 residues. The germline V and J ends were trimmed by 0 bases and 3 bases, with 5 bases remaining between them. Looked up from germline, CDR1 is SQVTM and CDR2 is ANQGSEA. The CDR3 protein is CSVEEGDYGYTF. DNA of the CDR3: TGCAGCGTTGAAGAGGGGGACTATGGCTACACCTTC.

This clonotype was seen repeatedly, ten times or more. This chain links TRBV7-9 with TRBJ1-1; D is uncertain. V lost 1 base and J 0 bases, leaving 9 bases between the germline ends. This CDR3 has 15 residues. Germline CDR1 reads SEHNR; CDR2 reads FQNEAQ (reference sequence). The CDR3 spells CASSLGQSMNTEAFF. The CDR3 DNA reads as TGTGCCAGCAGCTTAGGGCAGAGCATGAACACTGAAGCTTTCTTT.

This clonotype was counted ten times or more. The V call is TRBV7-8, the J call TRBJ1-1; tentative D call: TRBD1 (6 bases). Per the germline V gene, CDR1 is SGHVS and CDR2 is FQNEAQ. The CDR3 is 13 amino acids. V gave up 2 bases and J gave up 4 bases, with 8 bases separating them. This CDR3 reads CASSLTGPTEAFF. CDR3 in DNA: TGTGCCAGCAGCTTAACAGGGCCCACTGAAGCTTTCTTT.

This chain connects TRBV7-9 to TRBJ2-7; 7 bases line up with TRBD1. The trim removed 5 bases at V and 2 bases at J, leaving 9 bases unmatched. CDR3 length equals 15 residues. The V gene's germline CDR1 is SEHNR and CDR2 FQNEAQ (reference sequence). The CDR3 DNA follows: TGTGCCAGCAGCCAAGACAGGGAACTGACCTACGAGCAGTACTTC. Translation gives CASSQDRELTYEQYF.